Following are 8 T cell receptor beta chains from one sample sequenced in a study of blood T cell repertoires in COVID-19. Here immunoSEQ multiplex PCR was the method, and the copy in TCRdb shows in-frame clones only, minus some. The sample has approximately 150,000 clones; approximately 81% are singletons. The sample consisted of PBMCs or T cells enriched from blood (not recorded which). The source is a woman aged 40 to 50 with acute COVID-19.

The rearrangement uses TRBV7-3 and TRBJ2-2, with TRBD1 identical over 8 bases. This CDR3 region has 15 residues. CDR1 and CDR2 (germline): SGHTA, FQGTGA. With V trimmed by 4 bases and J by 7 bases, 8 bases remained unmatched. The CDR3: CASSSMDREDGELFF. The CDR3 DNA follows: TGTGCCAGCAGCTCTATGGACAGGGAGGACGGGGAGCTGTTTTTT.

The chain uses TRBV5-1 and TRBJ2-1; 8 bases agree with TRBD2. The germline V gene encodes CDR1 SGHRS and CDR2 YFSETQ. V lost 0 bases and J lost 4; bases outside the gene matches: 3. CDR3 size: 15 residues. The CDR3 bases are TGCGCCAGCAGCTTGGGGGCGGGAGGTTACAATGAGCAGTTCTTC. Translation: CASSLGAGGYNEQFF.

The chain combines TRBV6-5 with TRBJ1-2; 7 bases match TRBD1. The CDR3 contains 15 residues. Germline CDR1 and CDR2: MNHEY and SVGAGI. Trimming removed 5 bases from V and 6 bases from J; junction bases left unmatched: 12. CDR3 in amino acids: CASSQPGQSLHGYTF. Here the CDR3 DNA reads TGTGCCAGCAGTCAACCGGGACAGAGCCTCCATGGCTACACCTTC.

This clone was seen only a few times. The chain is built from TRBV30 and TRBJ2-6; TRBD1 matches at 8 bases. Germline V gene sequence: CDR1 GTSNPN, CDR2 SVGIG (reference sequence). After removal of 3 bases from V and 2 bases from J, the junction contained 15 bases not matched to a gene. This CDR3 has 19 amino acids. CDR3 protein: CAWRARQGFKMAGANVLTF. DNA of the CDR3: TGTGCCTGGAGAGCTAGACAGGGGTTTAAAATGGCTGGGGCCAACGTCCTGACTTTC.

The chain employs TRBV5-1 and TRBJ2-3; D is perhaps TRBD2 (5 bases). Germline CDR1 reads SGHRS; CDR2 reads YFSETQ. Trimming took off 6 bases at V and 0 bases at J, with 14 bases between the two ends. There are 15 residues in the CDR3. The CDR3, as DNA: TGCGCCAGCACCAAACGGGGAGATAGCACAGATACGCAGTATTTT. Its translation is CASTKRGDSTDTQYF.

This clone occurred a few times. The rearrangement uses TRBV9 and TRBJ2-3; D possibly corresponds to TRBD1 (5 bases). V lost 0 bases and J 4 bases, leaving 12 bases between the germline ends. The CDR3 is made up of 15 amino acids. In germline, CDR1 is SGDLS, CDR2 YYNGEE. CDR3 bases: TGTGCCAGCAGCGTAGCACCGAACAGGCCAGATACGCAGTATTTT. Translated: CASSVAPNRPDTQYF.

The CDR3 nucleotides are TGTGCCAGCTCAAGCGACAGGGGAGCCTATGGCTACACCTTC. Amino acid sequence: CASSSDRGAYGYTF. The genes are TRBV18 and TRBJ1-2; 8 bases are shared with TRBD1. CDR1 is KGHSH, CDR2 LQKENI, per germline. The length of the CDR3 is 14 residues. The V and J ends lost 5 bases and 4 bases, in that order; junction bases with no gene match: 6.

CDR3 DNA: TGCGCCAGCAGCCTGGGGACAGGGGGAAACGATGGCTACACCTTC. The encoded protein is CASSLGTGGNDGYTF. V gene TRBV5-1 combines with J gene TRBJ1-2; 11 bases are shared with TRBD1. This CDR3 spans 15 amino acids. The V gene end was trimmed by 4 bases and the J gene end by 6 bases; junction bases not matched to a gene: 8. The germline V gene has CDR1 SGHRS and CDR2 YFSETQ. Full variable domain (rest looked up from reference TRBV5-1 and TRBJ1-2): KAGVTQTPRYLIKTRGQQVTLSCSPISGHRSVSWYQQTPGQGLQFLFEYFSETQRNKGNFPGRFSGRQFSNSRSEMNVSTLELGDSALYLCASSLGTGGNDGYTFGSGTRLTVV.